These 8 T cell receptor beta chains originate from one sample sequenced in a study of shared clonotypes between healthy human individuals. The table came from immunoSEQ multiplex PCR; TCRdb's copy has only in-frame clones and leaves some out. The data hold 2 million to 2.5 million clones, with more than 80% observed a single time. Sequenced material: naive CD4+ T cells from PBMCs. Regarding subset: CD45RA+ positively selected. Receptors originate from a man aged 18-30 years in good health. Some clones in this sample may be carry-over from other donors' samples.

The rearrangement uses TRBV6-1 and TRBJ1-5; the match to TRBD1 covers 9 bases. The CDR3 consists of 16 residues. Germline-derived CDR1 and CDR2 are MNHNS and SASEGT. V shed 1 base, J shed 5 bases, and the junction held 6 bases outside the gene matches. The CDR3 is CASSEGGTGWYQPQHF. The CDR3 bases are TGTGCCAGCAGTGAAGGGGGGACAGGGTGGTATCAGCCCCAGCATTTT.

Only one count was recorded for this clone. The genes are TRBV5-1 and TRBJ2-1; 9 nucleotides agree with TRBD1. The CDR3 totals 14 residues. V lost 0 bases to trimming and J lost 13 bases; unmatched junction nucleotides: 8. Germline V gene data show CDR1 as SGHRS and CDR2 as YFSETQ. CDR3 in DNA: TGCGCCAGCAGCTTGGGGGACAGGGCGGGGTTACAGTTCTTC. This sequence encodes CASSLGDRAGLQFF. The full variable domain, with the rest looked up from reference TRBV5-1 and TRBJ2-1, is KAGVTQTPRYLIKTRGQQVTLSCSPISGHRSVSWYQQTPGQGLQFLFEYFSETQRNKGNFPGRFSGRQFSNSRSEMNVSTLELGDSALYLCASSLGDRAGLQFFGPGTRLTVL.

The rearrangement uses TRBV5-1 and TRBJ2-3; TRBD2 aligns across 13 bases. The germline V gene encodes CDR1 SGHRS and CDR2 YFSETQ. This CDR3 region has 16 residues. J was trimmed by 5 bases and V by 2 bases; bases with no gene match: 5. The CDR3 sequence is CASSFRTSGSGDTQYF. CDR3 nucleotides: TGCGCCAGCAGCTTTAGGACTAGCGGGAGCGGAGATACGCAGTATTTT.

The genes are TRBV27 and TRBJ2-7, with 7 bases lining up with TRBD2. From germline, CDR1 is MNHEY and CDR2 SMNVEV (reference sequence). The length of the CDR3 is 15 residues. Unmatched junction bases numbered 4, after V lost 2 bases and J lost 0 bases. CDR3 nucleotides: TGTGCCAGCAGTTTAAAGCGGGATCCCTCCTACGAGCAGTACTTC. Translation: CASSLKRDPSYEQYF.

This chain uses TRBV15 with TRBJ1-1; D is perhaps TRBD1 (6 bases). Per germline, CDR1 LNHNV and CDR2 YYDKDF (reference sequence). The V end lost 0 bases, the J end lost 10 bases, and 15 bases lay between the germline ends. This CDR3 spans 14 amino acids. CDR3 in DNA: TGTGCCACCAGCAGAGAAACAGGGTATTCTAGAGCTTTCTTT. Translating it yields CATSRETGYSRAFF.

V gene TRBV7-2 combines with J gene TRBJ1-3, with D possibly matching TRBD1 (6 bases). V was pared by 5 bases and J by 0 bases, with 11 bases between. This CDR3 spans 15 amino acids. Germline V gene data show CDR1 as SGHTA and CDR2 as FQGNSA. DNA for the CDR3: TGTGCCAGCAGCCCTGGGACACACTCTGGAAACACCATATATTTT. Translating it yields CASSPGTHSGNTIYF.

The chain uses TRBV28 and TRBJ1-5; possible D gene TRBD1, 5 bases. Germline CDR1 is MDHEN and CDR2 is SYDVKM. V shed 3 bases and J shed 5 bases, with 14 bases lying between them. The CDR3 runs to 15 residues. CDR3 coding DNA: TGTGCCAGCAGTTTCAGTGGCGCAGGGTATCAGCCCCAGCATTTT. This codes for CASSFSGAGYQPQHF.

This clone appeared once. The rearrangement joins TRBV9 to TRBJ2-1; TRBD1 matches at 9 bases. Trimming removed 3 bases from V and 7 bases from J; junction bases left unmatched: 14. The CDR3 has 17 amino acids. Germline assignment: CDR1 SGDLS and CDR2 YYNGEE. The CDR3 nucleotides read TGTGCCAGCAGCGCCCCCAGGGGGACAGGGATAGGGAATGAGCAGTTCTTC. As protein: CASSAPRGTGIGNEQFF.